These 22 T cell receptor beta chains were sequenced from one sample in a study of T-cell reconstitution after alpha-beta-depleted transplantation in children. This sample's TCRbeta library carried unique molecular identifier barcodes. From the PCR reads, TCRdb called clonotypes with MiXCR, one entry per CDR3 protein. The sample holds roughly 190,000 distinct CDR3 sequences, about 14% seen once. Source: PBMCs from the stem cell graft donor, taken from the stem cell graft. These receptor sequences come from a human donor who donated a stem cell graft to a child with acute lymphoblastic leukemia.

In this sample, this clonotype turned up many times. The chain carries TRBV7-2 and TRBJ2-2; D gene unclear. The CDR3 sequence is 16 residues long. Trimming took off 5 bases at V and 0 bases at J, with 13 bases between the two ends. Germline V gene sequence: CDR1 SGHTA, CDR2 FQGNSA. Here the CDR3 reads CASSPVGSSNTGELFF. DNA for the CDR3: TGTGCCAGCAGCCCGGTAGGGTCCTCGAACACCGGGGAGCTGTTTTTT.

This clonotype has a count of ten or more. V gene TRBV12-3 or TRBV12-4 combines with J gene TRBJ1-2, with TRBD1 as a possible D gene (6 bases). This CDR3 spans 14 amino acids. V was cut by 3 bases and J by 6 bases, with 14 bases left in between. The CDR3, as DNA: TGTGCCAGCAGTTTGGGGGCGAGGAGACATGGCTACACCTTC. Encoded protein: CASSLGARRHGYTF.

The chain is built from TRBV20-1 and TRBJ2-1; 8 bases align to TRBD2. The V segment lost 1 base and the J segment 8 bases; nucleotides outside the gene matches: 19. The germline V gene encodes CDR1 DFQATT and CDR2 SNEGSKA (reference sequence). CDR3 size: 18 residues. CDR3 amino acids: CSARVGLDIGGWLDEQFF. The DNA of the CDR3 is TGCAGTGCTAGAGTGGGACTAGATATAGGTGGCTGGTTGGATGAGCAGTTCTTC.

Details on this clonotype: Since a much larger clone is just one base distant, this may be a read error. This chain links TRBV11-3 with TRBJ2-1, with D possibly matching TRBD2 (6 bases). Trimming stripped 2 bases from V and 10 bases from J, with 15 bases between. Germline values: CDR1 SGHNT, CDR2 YENEEA. This CDR3 is built from 14 residues. The CDR3 loop reads CASSLNSGGEEQFF. In nucleotides, the CDR3 is TGTGCCAGCAGCTTAAATAGCGGAGGCGAAGAGCAGTTCTTC.

This clonotype has a count of ten or more. The rearrangement uses TRBV29-1 and TRBJ1-2; 9 bases match TRBD1. The V gene's germline CDR1 is SQVTM and CDR2 ANQGSEA. After removal of 1 base from V and 10 bases from J, the junction contained 7 bases not matched to a gene. The CDR3 is 13 amino acids. The CDR3 protein is CSVEGSGTGYYTF. DNA for the CDR3: TGCAGCGTTGAAGGTTCTGGGACAGGGTACTACACCTTC.

The table lists this clonotype with many counts. The chain joins TRBV21-1 to TRBJ2-3; the table's D call TRBD1 went unverified against the DNA. TRBV21-1 represents a pseudogene. This CDR3 spans 19 amino acids. CDR3 region: CASSKGSLGASPSTDTQYF. The CDR3 nucleotides read TGTGCCAGCAGCAAAGGATCTTTGGGGGCGTCACCTAGCACAGATACGCAGTATTTT.

This clonotype came up many times. The chain links TRBV20-1 to TRBJ2-5; D might be TRBD2 (6 bases). Germline V gene sequence: CDR1 DFQATT, CDR2 SNEGSKA (reference sequence). This CDR3 has 13 residues. Trimming took 5 bases from V and 5 from J, leaving 15 bases between them. CDR3 sequence reads: CSAPRDSRETQYF. As DNA, the CDR3 is TGCAGTGCTCCTCGGGACTCTCGGGAGACCCAGTACTTC.

This clonotype has ten or more counts. The chain uses TRBV3-1 and TRBJ2-5, with no clear D. Germline loops: CDR1 LGHDT, CDR2 YNNKEL (reference sequence). Trimming pared 0 bases from V and 0 bases from J, leaving 11 bases between. This CDR3 is 16 amino acids long. CDR3 sequence (DNA): TGTGCCAGCAGCCAAGATTCGGCTACCCACCAAGAGACCCAGTACTTC. The encoded protein is CASSQDSATHQETQYF.

This clonotype showed up many times. The CDR3 here is CASSLDSQGGDTEAFF. CDR3 DNA: TGCGCCAGCAGCTTGGACTCACAGGGGGGAGACACTGAAGCTTTCTTT. The rearrangement links TRBV5-1 to TRBJ1-1; 8 nucleotides match TRBD1. From germline, CDR1 is SGHRS and CDR2 YFSETQ. V dropped 0 bases and J dropped 3; count of bases not matched to a gene: 7. The CDR3 contains 16 residues.

This clonotype was found many times. V gene TRBV5-6 combines with J gene TRBJ2-1; D tentatively reads TRBD1 or TRBD2 (6 bases each). V was trimmed by 3 bases and J by 6 bases, leaving 16 bases between them. CDR1 is SGHDT, CDR2 YYEEEE, per germline. The length of the CDR3 is 15 residues. The CDR3 region is CASSSDLRDINEQFF. Written as DNA, the CDR3 is TGTGCCAGCAGCTCCGATCTGCGGGACATCAATGAGCAGTTCTTC. Full variable domain (rest looked up from reference TRBV5-6 and TRBJ2-1): DAGVTQSPTHLIKTRGQQVTLRCSPKSGHDTVSWYQQALGQGPQFIFQYYEEEERQRGNFPDRFSGHQFPNYSSELNVNALLLGDSALYLCASSSDLRDINEQFFGPGTRLTVL.

This clonotype was recorded at least ten times. This CDR3 is CASSETSGTYEQYF. CDR3 in DNA: TGCGCCAGCAGCGAAACTAGCGGAACATACGAGCAGTACTTC. The chain has TRBV5-1 and TRBJ2-7, with 8 bases that match TRBD2. Trimming removed 4 bases from V and 4 bases from J; junction bases left unmatched: 7. The CDR3 covers 14 residues. Germline CDR1 is SGHRS and CDR2 is YFSETQ.

This clonotype was seen ten or more times. This rearrangement joins TRBV11-2 to TRBJ2-1, with 10 bases matching TRBD2. The J segment lost 5 bases and the V segment lost 5 bases, leaving 6 bases of the junction unmatched. CDR1 is SGHAT, CDR2 FQNNGV, per germline. CDR3 size: 15 residues. Here the CDR3 reads CASSLSGRADNEQFF. As DNA, the CDR3 is TGTGCCAGCAGCCTCAGCGGGAGGGCCGACAATGAGCAGTTCTTC.

In its sample, this clonotype was seen many times. The V gene is TRBV11-3, the J gene TRBJ2-3, with unresolved D. Germline lookup yields CDR1 SGHNT and CDR2 YENEEA. This CDR3 comprises 12 residues. Trimming shortened V by 4 bases and J by 9 bases, and 11 bases separated the two germline ends. CDR3 amino acids: CASSSFIGTQYF. In DNA form, the CDR3 reads TGTGCCAGCAGCTCGTTTATAGGCACGCAGTATTTT.

Of note for this clonotype: One end of the junction does not line up with germline, which may come from a read error. V gene TRBV4-2 combines with J gene TRBJ1-5, with a tentative D call TRBD1 (5 bases). This CDR3 comprises 13 residues. Germline V gene data show CDR1 as LGHNA and CDR2 as YNFKEQ. The CDR3, as DNA: TGTGCCATCAGCCCTCCGGGGCGACAGCCCCAGCATTTT. Translated, it gives CAISPPGRQPQHF.

This clonotype was counted ten times or more. The rearrangement joins TRBV20-1 to TRBJ1-1; D is ambiguous. Germline lookup yields CDR1 DFQATT and CDR2 SNEGSKA (reference sequence). CDR3 size: 12 residues. The V end lost 8 bases, the J end lost 2 bases, and 12 bases lay between the germline ends. In DNA form, the CDR3 reads TGCAGTTTTTATGATGGAAACACTGAAGCTTTCTTT. Amino acid sequence: CSFYDGNTEAFF.

Ten or more counts support this clonotype. V gene TRBV21-1 combines with J gene TRBJ2-7. TRBV21-1 is a listed pseudogene. The CDR3 runs to 14 residues. The CDR3 nucleotides are TGTGCCAGCAGCAAACAACAGGACTCCTACGAGCAGTACTTC. This codes for CASSKQQDSYEQYF.

In its sample, this clonotype is medium-sized. The rearrangement links TRBV29-1 to TRBJ2-3; D possibly corresponds to TRBD1 (6 bases). Germline CDR1 SQVTM, CDR2 ANQGSEA. V dropped 3 bases and J dropped 6 bases, with 19 bases sitting between them. CDR3 length: 15 amino acids. The CDR3 nucleotides read TGCAGCGTTGATGGTGTGGGGGCAGTTGCGGATACGCAGTATTTT. Its translation is CSVDGVGAVADTQYF.

Ten or more counts support this clonotype. The chain employs TRBV12-3 or TRBV12-4 and TRBJ2-6; D is uncertain. This CDR3 comprises 12 residues. Trimming removed 6 bases at V and 2 bases at J, with 2 bases between. DNA of the CDR3: TGTGCCAGCAGCCCTGGGGCCAACGTCCTGACTTTC. Its translation is CASSPGANVLTF.

This clonotype was seen at least ten times. The chain is built from TRBV7-8 and TRBJ1-5; tentative D call: TRBD1 (6 bases). The CDR3 covers 15 residues. Trimming pared 1 base from V and 7 bases from J, leaving 14 bases between. Germline CDR1 is SGHVS and CDR2 is FQNEAQ. CDR3 coding DNA: TGTGCCAGCAGCTTAGTTTGGGGGGCCGGGCAGCCCCAGCATTTT. Protein product: CASSLVWGAGQPQHF.

This clonotype was observed at least ten times. The genes are TRBV12-3 or TRBV12-4 and TRBJ1-1; D remains unclear. The CDR3 spans 13 residues. Trimming removed 3 bases at V and 1 base at J, with 6 bases between. CDR3 region: CASSFMGNTEAFF. The CDR3 DNA is TGTGCCAGCAGTTTCATGGGGAACACTGAAGCTTTCTTT.

This clonotype has ten or more counts. The V call is TRBV6-5, the J call TRBJ1-4; 10 nucleotides align to TRBD1. CDR3 length: 18 amino acids. From germline, CDR1 is MNHEY and CDR2 SVGAGI. V dropped 2 bases and J dropped 7; count of bases not matched to a gene: 13. As DNA, the CDR3 is TGTGCCAGCAGTTACGAAATACCGGGACAGGGGTTAAGTGAAAAACTGTTTTTT. As protein: CASSYEIPGQGLSEKLFF.

This clonotype was seen many times. The chain's CDR3 is CASSSGGAGVYEQYF. In DNA form, the CDR3 reads TGCGCCAGCAGCTCCGGCGGAGCGGGAGTCTACGAGCAGTACTTC. The rearrangement joins TRBV5-1 to TRBJ2-7, with 8 bases identical to TRBD2. After removal of 3 bases from V and 3 bases from J, the junction contained 8 bases not matched to a gene. The CDR3 sequence is 15 residues long. Germline V gives CDR1 SGHRS, CDR2 YFSETQ.